This TCR beta chain was identified in a study of post-analysis software for immune sequencing data (dated by TCRdb to about 2015). About the study as a whole: Recorded disease courses included relapsing-remitting, secondary progressive and progressive-relapsing multiple sclerosis, with some patients lacking subtype annotation. A subset of samples was prepared in parallel using single-end sample barcoding, then pooled and co-amplified after Illumina adapter ligation. The patient repertoires were compared against about a dozen previously published healthy control repertoires obtained from donors aged roughly 6 to 28 years.

With regard to this clonotype: Its antigen has not been determined. Nothing much larger sits one base from this clone, and base qualities are not available.

Preparation of the library involved PCR. Instrument on record: Illumina HiSeq 2500. To reduce PCR and sequencing biases, unique molecular identifiers were built into the TCR beta cDNA libraries. Per 1 to 10 million input T cells, around 500,000 cDNA molecules were obtained, such that each molecule approximated one T cell. The patient libraries were prepared and sequenced using the same protocol as the earlier healthy control dataset. Within a given batch, samples were prepared together, multiplexed and sequenced on the same HiSeq lane. As for the original processing: MIGEC was used to process the raw barcoded reads, and molecular identifier groups with only a single read were discarded before consensus assembly and CDR3 extraction. Clonotype tables were post-analysed with VDJtools, and diversity was normalized by down-sampling all datasets to the smallest sample size. In repertoire overlap clustering, CDR3 amino acid sequences, but not nucleotide sequences, were matched to correct batch-related cross-sample contamination. TCRdb reworked the public reads: Q25 trimming with fastp, MiXCR clone assembly, productive beta chains retained. Duplicate CDR3 protein sequences are folded into a single record with the most common DNA and genes. TCRdb assigned the V and J calls; the authors' analysis was not used. This sample is represented by roughly 540,000 distinct CDR3 sequences; around 34% of them were singletons. The ten top clones hold about 6% of the sample.

General study outcomes and caveats: Patients showed significantly higher frequencies than controls for five TRBV segments, among them TRBV5-6, TRBV5-1 and TRBV20-1. When samples were clustered directly using the F measure, samples prepared in the same batch co-clustered strongly, which prompted a batch-effect correction. The multiple sclerosis patient group was slightly younger than the control group. Normalized Chao1 diversity was significantly lower in multiple sclerosis patients than controls, suggesting substantial peripheral T-cell clonal expansion.

TCR beta repertoires were profiled from peripheral blood of more than ten young patients with multiple sclerosis to demonstrate the VDJtools post-analysis software. The multiple sclerosis patients were children and adolescents ranging in age from about 6 to 17 years. The CDR3 runs 16 amino acids, cysteine and phenylalanine included. The read is trimmed to its CDR3 DNA, 48 bases read in frame from base 1. CDR1 and CDR2 are read off the germline V gene (reference sequence) as LGHDT and YNNKEL. From V the trimming removes 1 base and from J it removes 2 bases, while the gene matches leave 7 bases of the junction unaccounted for.

The sample taken for sequencing was blood. The V gene is TRBV3-1 and the J gene is TRBJ2-5, and TRBD2 matches 7 of the central bases. This TCR derives from a girl aged 2-17 years with multiple sclerosis. CDR3 region: CASSQGTAGRQETQYF. The sequenced DNA is TGTGCCAGCAGCCAAGGTACAGCGGGGCGTCAAGAGACCCAGTACTTC.